This TCR beta chain was identified during a study of regulatory T cells in long-lasting Graves disease. Specified time point: newly diagnosed GD, antithyroid drugs for less than 3 months. The TCR library was prepared using RNA isolated from PBMCs. This clonotype appeared many times. Germline-derived CDR1 and CDR2 are SGHTA and FQGNSA. V was shortened by 5 bases and J by 2 bases, with 12 bases between the two germline ends. The length of the CDR3 is 15 residues. CDR3-region Arm-PCR and iRepertoire HTBI primers produced the TCR beta libraries. Each CDR3 protein is one row after TCRdb ran MiXCR on the multiplex PCR reads. Here the sample spans about 540,000 distinct CDR3 sequences, approximately 12% being singletons. These data were likewise used in another study, on T cells in Graves' hyperthyroidism and ophthalmopathy. From that report: Diagnoses used clinical symptoms, serum thyroxine and TRAb, thyroid ultrasound and orbital computed tomography. The study used the HTBI primer set for a first-round RT-PCR of the TCR CDR3.

The sequences come from peripheral blood mononuclear cells (PBMCs), collected at new diagnosis, from a patient treated with antithyroid drugs. The V call is TRBV7-2, the J call TRBJ2-2; D remains ambiguous. This receptor was obtained from a man aged 25-45 years with Graves disease. CDR3 sequence: CASSAPGLNTGELFF. CDR3 coding DNA: TGTGCCAGCAGCGCGCCGGGCCTCAACACCGGGGAGCTGTTTTTT.